The 27 T cell receptor beta chains in this list originate from one sample, sequenced in a study of tumor-infiltrating lymphocytes in localized non-small cell lung cancer. Here immunoSEQ multiplex PCR was the method, and the copy in TCRdb shows in-frame clones only, minus some. The table shows some 9,500 clones, with 60% to 80% occurring only once. The sample consisted of lung tumor tissue. The receptors here all came from a human donor with non-small cell lung cancer.

This chain uses TRBV5-6 with TRBJ1-3, with D uncertain. The CDR3 is 14 residues long. Germline values: CDR1 SGHDT, CDR2 YYEEEE. V gave up 2 bases and J gave up 4 bases, with 10 bases separating them. The CDR3 region is CASSFEGIGNTIYF. The CDR3, as DNA: TGTGCCAGCAGCTTTGAAGGGATAGGAAACACCATATATTTT.

CDR3 coding DNA: TGTGCCAGCAGCCAAGATGAGAGGGGGGAATTCTATGGCTACACCTTC. Its translation is CASSQDERGEFYGYTF. The genes are TRBV4-2 and TRBJ1-2, with a possible D match to TRBD1 (6 bases). Germline values: CDR1 LGHNA, CDR2 YNFKEQ. V lost 0 bases and J 4 bases, leaving 15 bases between the germline ends. CDR3 length: 16 residues.

A few counts support this clone. The V call is TRBV18, the J call TRBJ2-4, with 10 bases aligning to TRBD2. J lost 9 bases, V lost 6 bases, and 17 bases had no gene match. CDR3 length: 17 residues. Germline V CDR1 and CDR2: KGHSH, LQKENI. CDR3 coding DNA: TGTGCCAGCTCCCCTACAAGCGGGGGGGCCCAAGGGGGCATTCAGTACTTC. Translated: CASSPTSGGAQGGIQYF.

By its share, this clone is large. The V and J genes are TRBV18 and TRBJ1-3; D gene uncertain. V lost 2 bases, J lost 0 bases, and 8 bases lay in between. CDR3 length: 15 amino acids. Germline CDR1 reads KGHSH; CDR2 reads LQKENI. In nucleotides, the CDR3 is TGTGCCAGCTCACCAGAGGCTTTCTCTGGAAACACCATATATTTT. Encoded protein: CASSPEAFSGNTIYF.

This clone was recorded a few times. This chain connects TRBV4-2 to TRBJ2-3; either TRBD1 or TRBD2 may fit D (5 bases each). Germline V gene data show CDR1 as LGHNA and CDR2 as YNFKEQ. The CDR3 runs to 14 residues. Trimming took 3 bases from V and 5 from J, leaving 12 bases between them. CDR3 bases: TGTGCCAGCAGCCATCTTAGGGACGGAGATACGCAGTATTTT. The encoded protein is CASSHLRDGDTQYF.

This chain joins TRBV30 and TRBJ1-6; maybe TRBD1 (5 bases). Germline V gene data show CDR1 as GTSNPN and CDR2 as SVGIG (reference sequence). V lost 3 bases and J lost 7, with 16 bases in between. The CDR3 is made up of 15 amino acids. In nucleotides, the CDR3 is TGTGCCTGGAGCGATCGGGGACGGTCGAATTCACCCCTCCACTTT. Translating gives CAWSDRGRSNSPLHF.

The chain couples TRBV6-1 to TRBJ2-7, with a tentative D call TRBD1 (5 bases). There are 15 residues in the CDR3. V dropped 2 bases and J dropped 6 bases, with 17 bases sitting between them. CDR1 is MNHNS, CDR2 SASEGT, per germline. CDR3: CASSEQQGAFFEQYF. The CDR3 DNA sequence: TGTGCCAGCAGTGAACAACAAGGGGCCTTTTTCGAGCAGTACTTC.

This clone occurred once. V and J are TRBV28 and TRBJ1-2; the D gene is possibly TRBD1 (6 bases). The V gene's germline CDR1 is MDHEN and CDR2 SYDVKM. The CDR3 spans 14 residues. The ends were cut back, 5 bases at V and 4 bases at J, with 14 bases in the middle. This CDR3 reads CASSLGGRVYGYTF. CDR3 bases: TGTGCCAGCAGTCTCGGGGGGCGAGTCTATGGCTACACCTTC.

The count of this clone is one. This chain joins TRBV7-8 and TRBJ1-6; TRBD1 aligns across 10 bases. The ends lost 3 bases at V and 8 bases at J; junction bases unmatched: 1. Germline V lookup: CDR1 SGHVS, CDR2 FQNEAQ. This CDR3 is built from 14 residues. CDR3 nucleotides: TGTGCCAGCAGCTTCGGGACAGGGGATTCACCCCTCCACTTT. Protein: CASSFGTGDSPLHF.

This clone was detected only once. The CDR3 loop is CASSVGYEQFF. CDR3 in DNA: TGTGCCAGCAGTGTGGGATATGAGCAGTTCTTC. The chain joins TRBV6-5 to TRBJ2-1, with D uncertain. The CDR3 runs to 11 residues. Germline values: CDR1 MNHEY, CDR2 SVGAGI. The V end lost 5 bases, the J end lost 8 bases, and 7 bases lay between the germline ends.

This clone appeared once. The genes are TRBV7-9 and TRBJ1-1; D is undetermined. The V and J ends lost 1 base and 6 bases respectively, with 15 bases between them. The CDR3 sequence is 15 residues long. Germline CDR1 SEHNR, CDR2 FQNEAQ (reference sequence). In nucleotides, the CDR3 is TGTGCCAGCAGCTTAGAGGATGGGAGGAAAGCTGAAGCTTTCTTT. Protein product: CASSLEDGRKAEAFF.

The chain couples TRBV30 to TRBJ1-2; D is possibly TRBD1 (5 bases). CDR1 is GTSNPN and CDR2 is SVGIG in the germline V gene (reference sequence). Trimming shortened V by 0 bases and J by 4 bases, and 15 bases separated the two germline ends. CDR3 length: 15 residues. CDR3 region: CAWSVRGGRTYGYTF. The CDR3 DNA reads TGTGCCTGGAGTGTAAGGGGCGGGAGAACCTATGGCTACACCTTC. Using reference TRBV30 and TRBJ1-2 for the parts outside the CDR3, the full variable domain is SQTIHQWPATLVQPVGSPLSLECTVEGTSNPNLYWYRQAAGRGLQLLFYSVGIGQISSEVPQNLSASRPQDRQFILSSKKLLLSDSGFYLCAWSVRGGRTYGYTFGSGTRLTVV.

The V gene is TRBV5-1, the J gene TRBJ1-1, with D possibly TRBD1 on 5 matching bases. The ends were cut back, 4 bases at V and 2 bases at J, with 15 bases in the middle. This CDR3 is built from 15 residues. Germline-derived CDR1 and CDR2 are SGHRS and YFSETQ. CDR3 sequence reads: CASSPHGDVNTEAFF. CDR3 nucleotides: TGCGCCAGCAGCCCGCACGGGGACGTTAACACTGAAGCTTTCTTT.

The chain recombines TRBV7-2 with TRBJ2-7; a possible D gene is TRBD2 (5 bases). Trimming left V 0 bases short and J 0 bases short, with 21 bases between. The CDR3 sequence is 19 residues long. Germline V gene lookup returns CDR1 SGHTA and CDR2 FQGNSA. The CDR3 region is CASSLAQEDGYFSSYEQYF. CDR3 DNA sequence: TGTGCCAGCAGCTTAGCGCAGGAGGACGGTTATTTCAGCTCCTACGAGCAGTACTTC.

In this sample, this clone is hyperexpanded. The chain combines TRBV7-9 with TRBJ1-2, with a tentative D call TRBD1 (5 bases). This CDR3 spans 15 amino acids. The V gene's germline CDR1 is SEHNR and CDR2 FQNEAQ (reference sequence). V was clipped by 5 bases and J by 3 bases, with 16 bases between them. The CDR3 is CASSGIRAGDYGYTF. The CDR3, as DNA: TGTGCCAGCAGCGGGATCAGGGCGGGTGACTATGGCTACACCTTC. Drawing the rest from reference TRBV7-9 and TRBJ1-2, the complete variable domain is DTGVSQNPRHKITKRGQNVTFRCDPISEHNRLYWYRQTLGQGPEFLTYFQNEAQLEKSRLLSDRFSAERPKGSFSTLEIQRTEQGDSAMYLCASSGIRAGDYGYTFGSGTRLTVV.

This rearrangement joins TRBV10-3 to TRBJ2-5; 9 nucleotides agree with TRBD2. Germline CDR1 is ENHRY and CDR2 is SYGVKD. Unmatched junction bases numbered 12, after V lost 10 bases and J lost 3 bases. This CDR3 region has 15 residues. CDR3 nucleotide sequence: TGTGCCACCAAGAGAGCGGGGGGATTAAAAGAGACCCAGTACTTC. Amino acids: CATKRAGGLKETQYF.

V gene TRBV9 combines with J gene TRBJ2-1, with 7 positions matching TRBD2. CDR3 length: 17 amino acids. Germline values: CDR1 SGDLS, CDR2 YYNGEE. With 3 bases clipped from V and 0 bases from J, the junction kept 9 bases outside the gene matches. The DNA for the CDR3 is TGTGCCAGCAGCGCTTGGGGGACTATGAGCTCCTACAATGAGCAGTTCTTC. As protein: CASSAWGTMSSYNEQFF. Full variable domain (missing parts from reference TRBV9 and TRBJ2-1): DSGVTQTPKHLITATGQRVTLRCSPRSGDLSVYWYQQSLDQGLQFLIQYYNGEERAKGNILERFSAQQFPDLHSELNLSSLELGDSALYFCASSAWGTMSSYNEQFFGPGTRLTVL.

V and J are TRBV7-3 and TRBJ1-2; a weak D match, TRBD1 (5 bases). V lost 5 bases and J 3 bases, leaving 10 bases between the germline ends. Germline lookup yields CDR1 SGHTA and CDR2 FQGTGA. The CDR3 has 13 residues. This CDR3 is CASSPDSYYGYTF. CDR3 DNA: TGTGCCAGCAGCCCCGACAGTTACTATGGCTACACCTTC.

This chain connects TRBV19 to TRBJ1-1, with 7 bases fitting TRBD1. The CDR3 length is 13 residues. Trimming removed 10 bases from V and 1 base from J; junction bases left unmatched: 6. Germline CDR1 and CDR2: LNHDA and SQIVND (reference sequence). The CDR3 region is CATSRTGNTEAFF. CDR3 in DNA: TGTGCCACCTCTCGGACAGGGAACACTGAAGCTTTCTTT.

This chain joins TRBV29-1 and TRBJ1-1, with a weak D call TRBD1 (6 bases). Trimming took 0 bases from V and 1 from J, leaving 12 bases between them. Germline V gives CDR1 SQVTM, CDR2 ANQGSEA. The CDR3 sequence is 15 residues long. The CDR3: CSVEDAGAGNTEAFF. Written as DNA, the CDR3 is TGCAGCGTTGAAGATGCGGGGGCAGGGAACACTGAAGCTTTCTTT.

This chain connects TRBV30 to TRBJ1-2; maybe TRBD1 (6 bases). CDR3 length: 13 amino acids. The ends were cut back, 7 bases at V and 7 bases at J, with 19 bases in the middle. Germline values: CDR1 GTSNPN, CDR2 SVGIG (reference sequence). The CDR3 is CAYTQDRKSGYTF. In DNA form, the CDR3 reads TGTGCCTACACCCAAGACAGGAAGAGTGGCTACACCTTC.

The chain couples TRBV7-9 to TRBJ1-2; 11 bases align to TRBD1. CDR3 length: 15 residues. With 3 bases clipped from V and 8 bases from J, the junction kept 8 bases outside the gene matches. The V gene's germline CDR1 is SEHNR and CDR2 FQNEAQ (reference sequence). In DNA form, the CDR3 reads TGTGCCAGCAGCTTCCCAGGACAGGGGGCCGGAGGCTACACCTTC. Amino acid sequence: CASSFPGQGAGGYTF.

V is TRBV25-1 and J is TRBJ2-2, with a possible D match to TRBD1 (5 bases). The CDR3 extends over 14 amino acids. Trimming removed 3 bases at V and 4 bases at J, with 9 bases between. CDR1 and CDR2 from the germline V gene are MGHDK and SYGVNS. The CDR3 region has the DNA TGTGCCAGCAGTGATCCGACAGCCACCGGGGAGCTGTTTTTT. Its translation: CASSDPTATGELFF.

The chain is built from TRBV2 and TRBJ2-1; D assignment may be TRBD1 or TRBD2 (5 bases each). CDR3 size: 13 residues. The V and J ends lost 8 bases and 9 bases respectively, with 17 bases between them. CDR1 is SNHLY, CDR2 FYNNEI, per germline. CDR3 sequence reads: CASGVDGTAEQFF. The CDR3 coding sequence is TGTGCCAGCGGTGTTGACGGGACGGCTGAGCAGTTCTTC.

The chain uses TRBV19 and TRBJ1-5; 8 nucleotides align to TRBD1. Germline V gene lookup returns CDR1 LNHDA and CDR2 SQIVND (reference sequence). Trimming at V came to 3 bases and at J to 7 bases, leaving 5 bases not matched to a gene. The CDR3 runs to 14 residues. The CDR3 reads CASSIGQGAQPQHF. CDR3 coding DNA: TGTGCCAGTAGTATCGGGCAGGGGGCACAGCCCCAGCATTTT.

The chain recombines TRBV18 with TRBJ2-5; D gene unclear. The CDR3 is 11 amino acids. V shed 6 bases and J shed 5 bases, with 7 bases lying between them. Germline lookup yields CDR1 KGHSH and CDR2 LQKENI. CDR3 amino acids: CASSLQETQYF. CDR3 bases: TGTGCCAGCTCGCTTCAGGAGACCCAGTACTTC.

This sequence joins TRBV4-1 and TRBJ2-7; weak D call: TRBD1 (5 bases). Trimming took off 2 bases at V and 1 base at J, with 15 bases between the two ends. CDR3 length: 16 amino acids. In germline, CDR1 is MGHRA, CDR2 YSYEKL. CDR3 region: CASSQSWGDFSYEQYF. The CDR3 DNA follows: TGCGCCAGCAGCCAATCTTGGGGCGATTTTTCCTACGAGCAGTACTTC.